These 21 T cell receptor beta chains came from one sample sequenced in a study of neurological immune-mediated disorders. Time point of the sample: longitudinal time-point 2. One entry per CDR3 protein, called by TCRdb with MiXCR from the 5' RACE reads. The table shows tens of thousands of distinct CDR3 sequences, with about 10% occurring only once. Sequencing was carried out using PBMCs. Receptors originate from a man younger than 45 in good health.

This clonotype has ten or more counts. The V gene is TRBV27, the J gene TRBJ2-7; D perhaps matches TRBD1 (5 bases). Germline values: CDR1 MNHEY, CDR2 SMNVEV (reference sequence). The ends were cut back, 2 bases at V and 6 bases at J, with 5 bases in the middle. This CDR3 region has 11 residues. CDR3 sequence: CASSLGAEQYF. In nucleotides, the CDR3 is TGTGCCAGCAGTTTAGGGGCCGAGCAGTACTTC.

This clonotype was detected many times. V gene TRBV4-1 combines with J gene TRBJ2-7, with a weak D call TRBD1 (6 bases). Germline lookup yields CDR1 MGHRA and CDR2 YSYEKL. The CDR3 totals 15 residues. Trimming removed 0 bases at V and 3 bases at J, with 12 bases between. The CDR3 bases are TGCGCCAGCAGCCAAGAAGGGACACCACTCTACGAGCAGTACTTC. It encodes CASSQEGTPLYEQYF.

This clonotype was seen a handful of times. The chain uses TRBV6-1 and TRBJ2-1; no clear D. The V gene's germline CDR1 is MNHNS and CDR2 SASEGT. V shed 3 bases and J shed 6 bases, with 9 bases lying between them. The CDR3 covers 13 residues. CDR3 protein: CASSEGSTNEQFF. DNA of the CDR3: TGTGCCAGCAGTGAGGGTAGCACCAATGAGCAGTTCTTC.

This clonotype was counted once. V gene TRBV2 combines with J gene TRBJ2-3; TRBD1 might be the D (5 bases). The CDR3 runs 15 residues. Germline V gene lookup returns CDR1 SNHLY and CDR2 FYNNEI. V shed 9 bases and J shed 2 bases, with 18 bases lying between them. The chain's CDR3 is CAREHGGADTDTQYF. The CDR3 coding sequence is TGTGCCAGAGAGCATGGTGGGGCAGACACAGATACGCAGTATTTT. Full variable domain (rest looked up from reference TRBV2 and TRBJ2-3): EPEVTQTPSHQVTQMGQEVILRCVPISNHLYFYWYRQILGQKVEFLVSFYNNEISEKSEIFDDQFSVERPDGSNFTLKIRSTKLEDSAMYFCAREHGGADTDTQYFGPGTRLTVL.

In its sample, this clonotype was seen many times. This chain links TRBV5-1 with TRBJ1-3; 11 bases are a match to TRBD1. The V and J ends lost 4 bases and 8 bases, in that order; junction bases with no gene match: 5. The CDR3 is 14 amino acids. CDR1 is SGHRS, CDR2 YFSETQ, per germline. The CDR3 protein is CASSSGQGADTIYF. The CDR3 DNA reads TGCGCCAGCAGCAGCGGACAGGGGGCAGACACCATATATTTT.

This clonotype was observed many times. This chain joins TRBV27 and TRBJ2-1; D tentatively fits TRBD1 or TRBD2 (5 bases each). CDR1 and CDR2 from the germline V gene are MNHEY and SMNVEV (reference sequence). Trimming cost V 2 bases and J 9 bases, with 14 bases left between them. There are 14 residues in the CDR3. CDR3 bases: TGTGCCAGCAGTTTAGGGACCCCCGTAAGTGAGCAGTTCTTC. Its protein product is CASSLGTPVSEQFF.

The rearrangement uses TRBV13 and TRBJ2-1; D remains unclear. The CDR3 totals 11 residues. V was trimmed by 2 bases and J by 10 bases, leaving 6 bases between them. Germline-derived CDR1 and CDR2 are PRHDT and FYEKMQ (reference sequence). The chain's CDR3 is CASSLRVEQFF. CDR3 DNA sequence: TGTGCCAGCAGCTTAAGGGTGGAGCAGTTCTTC.

In its sample, this clonotype was seen many times. This rearrangement joins TRBV5-1 to TRBJ2-1; 15 nucleotides match TRBD2. The CDR3 runs 17 residues. Germline loops: CDR1 SGHRS, CDR2 YFSETQ. Unmatched junction bases numbered 10, after V lost 4 bases and J lost 8 bases. The CDR3 here is CASSPGTSGRSIDEQFF. The DNA for the CDR3 is TGCGCCAGCAGCCCGGGGACTAGCGGGAGGTCTATAGATGAGCAGTTCTTC.

Concerning this clonotype itself: One base away lies a much larger clone, so this may be a sequencing read error. The chain recombines TRBV29-1 with TRBJ2-7; no firm D call. Germline values: CDR1 SQVTM, CDR2 ANQGSEA. The CDR3 has 12 amino acids. The V end was cut by 3 bases, the J end by 3 bases, with 9 bases between. The CDR3 nucleotides are TGCAGCGTTGAGACCCTAAACTACGAGCAGTACTTC. Its protein is CSVETLNYEQYF.

This clonotype was seen many times. The V call is TRBV20-1, the J call TRBJ2-3; D is uncertain. CDR3 size: 12 residues. Trimming removed 2 bases from V and 4 bases from J, with 7 bases in between. Germline-derived CDR1 and CDR2 are DFQATT and SNEGSKA (reference sequence). Here the CDR3 reads CSARPFSDTQYF. The CDR3 bases are TGCAGTGCTAGACCCTTCTCAGATACGCAGTATTTT.

This clonotype showed up many times. This rearrangement joins TRBV6-5 to TRBJ1-2; D is ambiguous. There are 15 residues in the CDR3. V shed 3 bases and J shed 5 bases, with 16 bases lying between them. Germline-derived CDR1 and CDR2 are MNHEY and SVGAGI. Here the CDR3 reads CASSYNTAPVYGYTF. As DNA, the CDR3 is TGTGCCAGCAGTTATAACACAGCGCCCGTTTATGGCTACACCTTC.

This clonotype appeared many times. The V call is TRBV27, the J call TRBJ2-6; D is uncertain. The length of the CDR3 is 16 residues. V was shortened by 0 bases and J by 4 bases, with 10 bases between the two germline ends. Germline CDR1 is MNHEY and CDR2 is SMNVEV (reference sequence). DNA for the CDR3: TGTGCCAGCAGTTTATCGGGTGGATCCGGGGCCAACGTCCTGACTTTC. As protein: CASSLSGGSGANVLTF.

At least ten counts were recorded for this clonotype. V gene TRBV28 combines with J gene TRBJ1-4; D ambiguous. Trimming removed 6 bases at V and 7 bases at J, with 9 bases between. Germline V lookup: CDR1 MDHEN, CDR2 SYDVKM. The CDR3 has 12 residues. The CDR3 nucleotides are TGTGCCAGCAGGGGTACCGCTGAAAAACTGTTTTTT. Its protein product is CASRGTAEKLFF. Drawing the rest from reference TRBV28 and TRBJ1-4, the complete variable domain is DVKVTQSSRYLVKRTGEKVFLECVQDMDHENMFWYRQDPGLGLRLIYFSYDVKMKEKGDIPEGYSVSREKKERFSLILESASTNQTSMYLCASRGTAEKLFFGSGTQLSVL.

This clonotype came up many times. The V and J genes are TRBV5-1 and TRBJ2-3; D might be TRBD1 or TRBD2, each matching 6 bases. The V gene's germline CDR1 is SGHRS and CDR2 YFSETQ. This CDR3 has 14 residues. V was shortened by 9 bases and J by 3 bases, with 17 bases between the two germline ends. In DNA form, the CDR3 reads TGCGCCACCACTCGCGGGACAAATACAGATACGCAGTATTTT. Translation gives CATTRGTNTDTQYF.

This clonotype has at least ten counts. V gene TRBV12-3 or TRBV12-4 combines with J gene TRBJ2-1; D might be TRBD1 or TRBD2, each matching 5 bases. Trimming shortened V by 6 bases and J by 7 bases, and 22 bases separated the two germline ends. The CDR3 loop spans 16 amino acids. CDR3 sequence (DNA): TGTGCCAGCAGGAAAGGGACCAATTACCAGAAGAATGAGCAGTTCTTC. Its translation: CASRKGTNYQKNEQFF.

This clonotype was detected ten times or more. The J gene is TRBJ1-5, the V gene TRBV27, with D possibly TRBD1 on 5 matching bases. Germline V gives CDR1 MNHEY, CDR2 SMNVEV (reference sequence). This CDR3 is built from 14 residues. Trimming took off 6 bases at V and 0 bases at J, with 9 bases between the two ends. CDR3 bases: TGTGCCAGCAGCTTACAGGATAGCAATCAGCCCCAGCATTTT. It encodes CASSLQDSNQPQHF.

This clonotype was seen a few times. The chain couples TRBV11-3 to TRBJ2-3, with no clear D. The CDR3 totals 12 residues. Trimming pared 0 bases from V and 5 bases from J, leaving 3 bases between. CDR1 and CDR2 from the germline V gene are SGHNT and YENEEA. The CDR3 DNA reads as TGTGCCAGCAGCTTAGATTTAGATACGCAGTATTTT. This translates into CASSLDLDTQYF.

This clonotype was detected ten times or more. The genes are TRBV7-8 and TRBJ2-1; D unresolved. The CDR3 totals 15 residues. With 1 base removed from V and 16 bases from J, the gap between germline ends came to 23 bases. CDR1 SGHVS and CDR2 FQNEAQ come from the germline V gene. For the CDR3, the DNA is TGTGCCAGCAGCTTAGGATCCTCTACTATAAGTGCTTTTTTCTTC. It encodes CASSLGSSTISAFFF.

The sample holds many counts of this clonotype. The chain joins TRBV5-1 to TRBJ2-3; no reliable D call. Germline V CDR1 and CDR2: SGHRS, YFSETQ. CDR3 length equals 14 residues. V was shortened by 4 bases and J by 0 bases, with 9 bases between the two germline ends. This CDR3 reads CASSLWASTDTQYF. The CDR3, as DNA: TGCGCCAGCAGCCTTTGGGCCAGCACAGATACGCAGTATTTT.

This clonotype was observed at least ten times. One junction end disagrees with the germline gene, perhaps due to a read error. This sequence joins TRBV14 and TRBJ2-7; 7 bases align to TRBD1. The CDR3 has 13 residues. Germline assignment: CDR1 SGHDN and CDR2 FVKESK. The CDR3, as DNA: TGCCCTGCCTCCGGACAGGTATGCTACGAGCAGTACTTC. This codes for CPASGQVCYEQYF.

In its sample, this clonotype was seen many times. This rearrangement joins TRBV20-1 to TRBJ1-1, with D possibly matching TRBD1 (5 bases). Germline V gives CDR1 DFQATT, CDR2 SNEGSKA (reference sequence). The CDR3 loop spans 15 amino acids. Trimming cost V 0 bases and J 3 bases, with 14 bases left between them. The CDR3 is CSARDPARVDTEAFF. CDR3 DNA sequence: TGCAGTGCTAGAGATCCCGCCAGGGTGGACACTGAAGCTTTCTTT.